Below, 5 T cell receptor beta chains from the same sample are listed, as sequenced in a study of shared clonotypes between healthy human individuals. Here immunoSEQ multiplex PCR was the method, and the copy in TCRdb shows in-frame clones only, minus some. The profile covers some 1,100,000 clones, with around 78% appearing a single time and approximately 0.52% taken by the ten largest. Sequencing was done on a sample of memory CD4+ T cells from PBMCs. Subset meaning: CD45RA-negative fraction. The receptors derive from a man younger than 35 in good health. Some clones in this sample may be carry-over from other donors' samples.

The chain couples TRBV2 to TRBJ2-1, with 8 bases identical to TRBD2. CDR1 is SNHLY, CDR2 FYNNEI, per germline. The CDR3 totals 12 residues. V shed 6 bases and J 12 bases; nucleotides not matched to a gene: 7. The CDR3 sequence: CASSDSGIGQFF. CDR3 sequence (DNA): TGTGCCAGCAGCGATAGCGGGATAGGGCAGTTCTTC.

V usage is TRBV28 and J usage is TRBJ1-1, with D perhaps TRBD1 (5 bases). V was clipped by 6 bases and J by 5 bases, with 22 bases between them. The CDR3 contains 16 residues. Germline V gene sequence: CDR1 MDHEN, CDR2 SYDVKM. The CDR3 coding sequence is TGTGCCAGCAGCCCCCCGGGCGCGGGGCGCCGAACTGAAGCTTTCTTT. Translation gives CASSPPGAGRRTEAFF.

About this clone itself: The sample contains more than one DNA sequence encoding this CDR3. The rearrangement uses TRBV2 and TRBJ2-7; D is ambiguous. The CDR3 length is 11 residues. CDR1 and CDR2 (germline): SNHLY, FYNNEI. The germline V and J ends were trimmed by 7 bases and 2 bases, with 6 bases remaining between them. The CDR3 sequence: CASTGAYEQYF. For the CDR3, the DNA is TGTGCCAGCACGGGTGCCTACGAGCAGTACTTC.

V usage is TRBV7-2 and J usage is TRBJ1-1; D is undetermined. The V end lost 5 bases, the J end lost 6 bases, and 16 bases lay between the germline ends. CDR3 size: 14 residues. From germline, CDR1 is SGHTA and CDR2 FQGNSA. Here the CDR3 DNA reads TGTGCCAGCAGCCTCTTGAGGTCGGTCGCTGAAGCTTTCTTT. This encodes CASSLLRSVAEAFF.

This chain uses TRBV18 with TRBJ2-3; 7 bases are shared with TRBD2. V dropped 2 bases and J dropped 2; count of bases not matched to a gene: 13. The CDR3 sequence is 18 residues long. CDR1 and CDR2 from the germline V gene are KGHSH and LQKENI. CDR3 loop: CASSPSSGAGPHTDTQYF. The CDR3 coding sequence is TGTGCCAGCTCACCATCTAGCGGAGCCGGCCCCCACACAGATACGCAGTATTTT.